This TCR beta chain derives from a study of blood T cell repertoires in COVID-19. Study summary: Sources were T cells, B-cell-depleted T cells, or PBMCs; the material itself was cDNA or gDNA.

Profiled with immunoSEQ multiplex PCR; TCRdb holds only in-frame clones, not every one. Among hundreds of thousands of clones listed, around 82% were seen once. Trimming pared 0 bases from V and 9 bases from J, leaving 5 bases between. CDR1 and CDR2 from the germline V gene are SEHNR and FQNEAQ (reference sequence). The CDR3 loop spans 11 amino acids. Sequencing was done on a sample of peripheral blood. The chain joins TRBV7-9 to TRBJ1-2; no clear D. This receptor was identified in a woman aged 35 to 49 with active or convalescent COVID-19. The CDR3, as DNA: TGTGCCAGCAGCTTAGCGAGTAGCTACACCTTC. This encodes CASSLASSYTF. Variable domain in full (rest from reference TRBV7-9 and TRBJ1-2): DTGVSQNPRHKITKRGQNVTFRCDPISEHNRLYWYRQTLGQGPEFLTYFQNEAQLEKSRLLSDRFSAERPKGSFSTLEIQRTEQGDSAMYLCASSLASSYTFGSGTRLTVV.